This T cell receptor (beta chain) was captured in a study of human T cells and chemical hapten exposure. As to time point: patch test 2, 6 weeks after DPC sensitization. Sample treatment: therapeutic diphenylcyclopropenone sensitization with weekly scalp DPC. The total RNA was obtained from whole blood that was not fractionated. One entry per CDR3 protein, called by TCRdb with MiXCR from the RACE reads. The sample yields fewer than 150,000 distinct CDR3 sequences, around 11% seen once. The V gene's germline CDR1 is SEHNR and CDR2 FQNEAQ (reference sequence). The CDR3 is 13 residues long. Trimming at V came to 4 bases and at J to 9 bases, leaving 5 bases not matched to a gene.

The V and J genes are TRBV7-9 and TRBJ2-4; 8 bases agree with TRBD1. Sequences were derived from whole blood, sampled in connection with sensitization to the hapten diphenylcyclopropenone (DPC). This TCR came from a woman between 50 and 59 years old with alopecia areata. Some clones in this sample may be carry-over from other donors' samples. The CDR3 region is CASSSSGGGIQYF. In DNA, the CDR3 is TGTGCCAGCAGCTCCTCAGGGGGCGGCATTCAGTACTTC.